The entry below gives a single T cell receptor beta chain sequence along with its context. The sample originates from a study of blood T cell repertoires in COVID-19. TCRdb keeps only in-frame clones here, not all; method: immunoSEQ multiplex PCR. The sample holds 24,000 or so clones, 87% seen once. This receptor was taken from a human donor in a cohort sampled during active COVID-19. The donor label of this sample is uncertain. What was sequenced was peripheral blood.

CDR3 nucleotide sequence: TGTGCCAGCTCACCACAGGGCGCGGGGACTGAAGCTTTCTTT. It specifies CASSPQGAGTEAFF. This chain connects TRBV18 to TRBJ1-1; D not certain. This CDR3 is 14 amino acids long. Trimming removed 1 base at V and 5 bases at J, with 11 bases between. CDR1 KGHSH and CDR2 LQKENI come from the germline V gene.